The T cell receptor beta chain described here comes from a study of CD8 T cells in ankylosing spondylitis. Findings and caveats of the study: Several of the motif variants were reported before in synovial fluid and blood from reactive arthritis. What appeared characteristic of ankylosing spondylitis blood was a TCR beta motif of eight highly homologous variants. Researchers report that disease-linked clones proved CD8+ and relatively rare in peripheral blood. Reportedly, matched ankylosing spondylitis synovial fluid was significantly enriched for disease-linked clones.

The CDR3 consists of 13 residues. Per germline, CDR1 KGHSH and CDR2 LQKENI. V lost 3 bases to trimming and J lost 5 bases; unmatched junction nucleotides: 3. This clonotype was picked up a small number of times. Its cognate antigen is unknown. Making use of molecular barcodes, quantitative 5'-RACE generated TCR beta libraries. In TCRdb, the 5' RACE reads were re-called with MiXCR into one record per CDR3 protein. Found here are 700,000 or so distinct CDR3 sequences, over 15% of them singletons; the top ten hold about 20%. The receptor was derived from a male donor with ankylosing spondylitis. Sequenced sample: blood, either unsorted or a sorted T cell fraction (not recorded which). J is TRBJ2-7 and V is TRBV18; 8 bases align to TRBD1. This CDR3 is CASSPGQADEQYF. The CDR3, as DNA: TGTGCCAGCTCACCGGGACAGGCCGACGAGCAGTACTTC.